The 23 T cell receptor beta chains listed next were all sequenced from one sample in a study of blood T cell repertoires in COVID-19. TCRdb's table, derived via immunoSEQ multiplex PCR, lists solely in-frame clones and lacks some. This sample carries about 130,000 clones, about 80% of them seen once, and the ten largest clones take around a tenth. Sequences were obtained from peripheral blood. All receptors derive from a man between 35 and 55 years old with active or convalescent COVID-19.

The chain joins TRBV5-6 to TRBJ2-5, with 12 nucleotides matching TRBD1. This CDR3 comprises 15 residues. J gave up 5 bases and V 4 bases, and 6 bases lay outside the gene matches. Germline values: CDR1 SGHDT, CDR2 YYEEEE. This CDR3 reads CASSRRDRGPETQYF. The CDR3 DNA follows: TGTGCCAGCAGCCGTAGGGACAGGGGGCCCGAGACCCAGTACTTC.

V is TRBV5-1 and J is TRBJ1-2; possible D gene TRBD1, 6 bases. Germline V CDR1 and CDR2: SGHRS, YFSETQ. The CDR3 contains 13 residues. Trimming stripped 0 bases from V and 8 bases from J, with 11 bases between. CDR3 nucleotides: TGCGCCAGCAGCTTGGAGGACAGTTGGGGCTACACCTTC. It encodes CASSLEDSWGYTF.

The rearrangement uses TRBV13 and TRBJ2-3; 14 nucleotides match TRBD2. V lost 4 bases to trimming and J lost 4 bases; unmatched junction nucleotides: 7. CDR3 length: 17 residues. The germline V gene encodes CDR1 PRHDT and CDR2 FYEKMQ (reference sequence). This CDR3 is CASSWKTSGGAPDTQYF. As DNA, the CDR3 is TGTGCCAGCAGCTGGAAGACTAGCGGGGGGGCCCCAGATACGCAGTATTTT.

The V gene is TRBV7-2, the J gene TRBJ2-5, with D hard to call. The CDR3 consists of 14 residues. With 5 bases removed from V and 5 bases from J, the gap between germline ends came to 15 bases. The germline V gene has CDR1 SGHTA and CDR2 FQGNSA. The CDR3 protein is CASSPYGLQETQYF. CDR3 in DNA: TGTGCCAGCAGCCCTTATGGGCTACAGGAGACCCAGTACTTC.

For the CDR3, the DNA is TGTGCCAGCAGTTACAGTGGACACCAGCCTAATGAAAAACTGTTTTTT. Its protein is CASSYSGHQPNEKLFF. The chain combines TRBV6-2 or TRBV6-3 with TRBJ1-4; possibly TRBD1 for D (5 bases). Germline values: CDR1 MNHEY, CDR2 SVGEGT. The V gene lost 2 bases and the J gene lost 3 bases, with 13 bases spanning the gap. The CDR3 loop spans 16 amino acids.

The chain is built from TRBV4-1 and TRBJ2-1, with TRBD1 identical over 12 bases. The CDR3 spans 15 residues. V lost 5 bases and J lost 8; bases outside the gene matches: 7. Germline V gene data show CDR1 as MGHRA and CDR2 as YSYEKL. The CDR3 protein is CASSSSGTGGDEQFF. CDR3 sequence (DNA): TGCGCCAGCAGCTCCTCCGGGACAGGGGGCGATGAGCAGTTCTTC.

The rearrangement links TRBV7-9 to TRBJ1-4, with D perhaps matching TRBD1 (6 bases). The length of the CDR3 is 15 residues. The V gene lost 1 base and the J gene lost 8 bases, with 14 bases spanning the gap. Germline V lookup: CDR1 SEHNR, CDR2 FQNEAQ (reference sequence). CDR3 amino acids: CASSLGGQPSEKLFF. The CDR3 DNA sequence: TGTGCCAGCAGCTTAGGAGGACAGCCTTCCGAAAAACTGTTTTTT.

The rearrangement uses TRBV11-2 and TRBJ2-7, with 10 bases identical to TRBD1. The CDR3 is 14 amino acids. Germline V gene data show CDR1 as SGHAT and CDR2 as FQNNGV. J gave up 3 bases and V 4 bases, and 3 bases lay outside the gene matches. The CDR3 nucleotides are TGTGCCAGCAGCTCGGACAGGGGGTTCTACGAGCAGTACTTC. Its translation is CASSSDRGFYEQYF. Complete variable domain (other parts from reference TRBV11-2 and TRBJ2-7): EAGVAQSPRYKIIEKRQSVAFWCNPISGHATLYWYQQILGQGPKLLIQFQNNGVVDDSQLPKDRFSAERLKGVDSTLKIQPAKLEDSAVYLCASSSDRGFYEQYFGPGTRLTVT.

The gene calls are TRBV12-3 or TRBV12-4 and TRBJ1-2; a weak D match, TRBD1 (5 bases). V lost 1 base, J lost 12 bases, and 12 bases lay in between. This CDR3 spans 12 amino acids. Here the CDR3 DNA reads TGTGCCAGCAGTTTAGAGGGACTCTCTCACACCTTC. Its translation: CASSLEGLSHTF.

For this clone: This same CDR3 is encoded by further DNA sequences in the sample. The genes are TRBV9 and TRBJ2-7; 13 bases align to TRBD2. The CDR3 length is 16 residues. V lost 0 bases and J lost 4; bases outside the gene matches: 4. Germline CDR1 reads SGDLS; CDR2 reads YYNGEE. In DNA, the CDR3 is TGTGCCAGCAGCGTAGCCGGGACTAGCGGGGTGTACGAGCAGTACTTC. Its translation is CASSVAGTSGVYEQYF.

The chain employs TRBV10-3 and TRBJ2-7, with 8 positions matching TRBD2. J gave up 5 bases and V 10 bases, and 13 bases lay outside the gene matches. The CDR3 consists of 14 residues. CDR1 and CDR2 (germline): ENHRY, SYGVKD. CDR3 residues: CATTGRGRVDEQYF. The CDR3 bases are TGTGCCACAACCGGGAGGGGCCGGGTGGACGAGCAGTACTTC.

This chain joins TRBV4-1 and TRBJ2-4; 7 positions agree with TRBD2. Germline V CDR1 and CDR2: MGHRA, YSYEKL. The CDR3 loop spans 16 amino acids. The junction had 3 bases not matched to a gene; V was cut back by 0 bases and J by 1 base. CDR3 in amino acids: CASSQEGLGAKNIQYF. The CDR3 bases are TGCGCCAGCAGCCAAGAAGGACTAGGGGCCAAAAACATTCAGTACTTC.

The chain is built from TRBV7-9 and TRBJ2-1, with D tentatively TRBD1 (6 bases). V dropped 1 base and J dropped 5 bases, with 9 bases sitting between them. Germline CDR1 reads SEHNR; CDR2 reads FQNEAQ (reference sequence). The length of the CDR3 is 14 residues. The CDR3 DNA is TGTGCCAGCAGCTTAGGGGACAAGAACAATGAGCAGTTCTTC. As protein: CASSLGDKNNEQFF.

This chain uses TRBV6-5 with TRBJ1-1; 9 nucleotides agree with TRBD1. Germline V CDR1 and CDR2: MNHEY, SVGAGI. The CDR3 is 14 amino acids. Unmatched junction bases numbered 3, after V lost 0 bases and J lost 7 bases. Here the CDR3 DNA reads TGTGCCAGCAGTTACTCACAGGGGGCTGGTGAAGCTTTCTTT. This encodes CASSYSQGAGEAFF.

This clone occurred a few times. V usage is TRBV2 and J usage is TRBJ1-6, with D perhaps matching TRBD1 (5 bases). V lost 4 bases and J 1 base, leaving 8 bases between the germline ends. This CDR3 is 15 amino acids long. Germline lookup yields CDR1 SNHLY and CDR2 FYNNEI. This chain's CDR3 is CASSGGGSYNSPLHF. The CDR3 DNA reads TGTGCCAGCAGTGGGGGGGGTTCCTATAATTCACCCCTCCACTTT.

The rearrangement uses TRBV18 and TRBJ1-5, with a weak D call TRBD1 (5 bases). This CDR3 is built from 17 residues. The V gene's germline CDR1 is KGHSH and CDR2 LQKENI. Trimming took off 6 bases at V and 9 bases at J, with 27 bases between the two ends. In DNA form, the CDR3 reads TGTGCCAGCTCTTCTGGGGCAAGTATAGGGTCTGCATGGCCCCAGCATTTT. Translating gives CASSSGASIGSAWPQHF. Variable domain in full (rest from reference TRBV18 and TRBJ1-5): NAGVMQNPRHLVRRRGQEARLRCSPMKGHSHVYWYRQLPEEGLKFMVYLQKENIIDESGMPKERFSAEFPKEGPSILRIQQVVRGDSAAYFCASSSGASIGSAWPQHFGDGTRLSIL.

The chain combines TRBV5-1 with TRBJ2-5; D perhaps matches TRBD1 (7 bases). Deletions cut 2 bases from V and 5 bases from J, with 10 bases between. The CDR3 length is 13 residues. Germline V gives CDR1 SGHRS, CDR2 YFSETQ. In DNA form, the CDR3 reads TGCGCCAGCAGCTTCCCAGGGGGGGAGACCCAGTACTTC. Translated, it gives CASSFPGGETQYF. The whole variable domain, filled in from reference TRBV5-1 and TRBJ2-5, reads KAGVTQTPRYLIKTRGQQVTLSCSPISGHRSVSWYQQTPGQGLQFLFEYFSETQRNKGNFPGRFSGRQFSNSRSEMNVSTLELGDSALYLCASSFPGGETQYFGPGTRLLVL.

The gene calls are TRBV2 and TRBJ1-1; weak D call: TRBD1 (6 bases). Germline-derived CDR1 and CDR2 are SNHLY and FYNNEI. This CDR3 has 15 amino acids. V lost 2 bases and J lost 5, with 15 bases in between. The CDR3 nucleotides are TGTGCCAGCAGTGAACAGGGGCCCCTTGGGACTGAAGCTTTCTTT. Translation gives CASSEQGPLGTEAFF.

This sequence joins TRBV4-1 and TRBJ2-7, with D hard to call. This CDR3 spans 15 amino acids. Germline lookup yields CDR1 MGHRA and CDR2 YSYEKL. Trimming cost V 0 bases and J 3 bases, with 12 bases left between them. The CDR3 region has the DNA TGCGCCAGCAGCCAAGATAAAGTCCTAAGCTACGAGCAGTACTTC. Translated, it gives CASSQDKVLSYEQYF.

V usage is TRBV27 and J usage is TRBJ1-2; 9 nucleotides agree with TRBD1. CDR1 is MNHEY and CDR2 is SMNVEV in the germline V gene (reference sequence). The V and J ends lost 0 bases and 7 bases, in that order; junction bases with no gene match: 0. CDR3 size: 13 residues. The CDR3 DNA is TGTGCCAGCAGTTTATCGGACAGGGGTGGCTACACCTTC. Its protein product is CASSLSDRGGYTF.

CDR3 residues: CASSPSQGRNSPLHF. In nucleotides, the CDR3 is TGTGCCAGCAGTCCGTCACAGGGGCGTAATTCACCCCTCCACTTT. The chain uses TRBV27 and TRBJ1-6, with 7 bases that match TRBD1. CDR1 and CDR2 (germline): MNHEY, SMNVEV (reference sequence). The CDR3 is 15 amino acids. J lost 6 bases, V lost 5 bases, and 7 bases had no gene match.

The chain uses TRBV5-1 and TRBJ1-2, with 8 bases lining up with TRBD1. This CDR3 is built from 16 residues. Germline values: CDR1 SGHRS, CDR2 YFSETQ. With V trimmed by 0 bases and J by 4 bases, 8 bases remained unmatched. The CDR3 loop reads CASSLEPGGKSYGYTF. In nucleotides, the CDR3 is TGCGCCAGCAGCTTGGAACCAGGGGGCAAGTCCTATGGCTACACCTTC.

This rearrangement joins TRBV7-2 to TRBJ2-7; 8 bases are shared with TRBD1. Trimming cost V 5 bases and J 8 bases; bases outside gene matches: 14. The CDR3 runs to 15 residues. Germline-derived CDR1 and CDR2 are SGHTA and FQGNSA. CDR3 sequence (DNA): TGTGCCAGCAGCACTCCGGGACAGGTGGGCCTCAAGCAGTACTTC. Protein: CASSTPGQVGLKQYF.